What follows are 31 T cell receptor beta chains derived from one specimen sequenced in a study of blood T cell repertoires in COVID-19. Data came from immunoSEQ multiplex PCR; TCRdb stores just in-frame clones and leaves some out. The data contain roughly 200,000 clones, 86% of them singletons. The sequenced sample consisted of PBMCs or T cells enriched from blood (not recorded which). The receptors come from a young woman who had been exposed to COVID-19.

The genes are TRBV7-9 and TRBJ1-2; D is unclear. Germline V gives CDR1 SEHNR, CDR2 FQNEAQ (reference sequence). The CDR3 spans 11 residues. V was clipped by 5 bases and J by 2 bases, with 3 bases between them. The CDR3 loop reads CASSENYGYTF. For the CDR3, the DNA is TGTGCCAGCAGCGAGAACTATGGCTACACCTTC.

V is TRBV7-9 and J is TRBJ1-5; unclear D gene. The CDR3 consists of 14 residues. CDR1 and CDR2 (germline): SEHNR, FQNEAQ (reference sequence). Trimming took off 0 bases at V and 4 bases at J, with 7 bases between the two ends. The CDR3 sequence is CASSLAGSNQPQHF. The CDR3 nucleotides read TGTGCCAGCAGCTTAGCCGGGTCTAATCAGCCCCAGCATTTT.

CDR3 in DNA: TGTGCCAGCAGCGTAGTGGAGGGTTATGGCTACACCTTC. It is translated as CASSVVEGYGYTF. The rearrangement uses TRBV9 and TRBJ1-2; D gene uncertain. V lost 0 bases and J lost 5, with 8 bases in between. CDR1 and CDR2 from the germline V gene are SGDLS and YYNGEE. CDR3 length equals 13 residues.

This chain joins TRBV6-5 and TRBJ1-1; 8 bases are a match to TRBD1. With 6 bases clipped from V and 2 bases from J, the junction kept 8 bases outside the gene matches. Per germline, CDR1 MNHEY and CDR2 SVGAGI. The CDR3 covers 15 residues. The CDR3 spells CASRLEGQANTEAFF. In DNA, the CDR3 is TGTGCCAGCAGATTAGAGGGACAGGCCAACACTGAAGCTTTCTTT.

The chain links TRBV9 to TRBJ2-7; possible D gene TRBD2, 6 bases. The CDR3 spans 13 residues. The germline CDR1 and CDR2 sequences are SGDLS and YYNGEE. The V gene lost 2 bases and the J gene lost 3 bases, with 9 bases spanning the gap. The chain's CDR3 is CASSVRGGYEQYF. As DNA, the CDR3 is TGTGCCAGCAGCGTTAGGGGAGGCTACGAGCAGTACTTC.

This chain connects TRBV5-4 to TRBJ2-7; 11 bases are shared with TRBD2. Germline CDR1 SGHNT, CDR2 YYREEE (reference sequence). Trimming at V came to 4 bases and at J to 2 bases, leaving 11 bases not matched to a gene. This CDR3 spans 17 amino acids. The CDR3 protein is CASSPGLADRTTYEQYF. CDR3 nucleotides: TGTGCCAGCAGCCCGGGACTAGCGGACCGGACGACCTACGAGCAGTACTTC.

The chain employs TRBV9 and TRBJ1-4; D is possibly TRBD1 (6 bases). This CDR3 region has 15 residues. In germline, CDR1 is SGDLS, CDR2 YYNGEE. The V and J ends lost 0 bases and 8 bases respectively, with 14 bases between them. CDR3: CASSVVGSTGEKLFF. DNA for the CDR3: TGTGCCAGCAGCGTAGTGGGGTCTACAGGGGAAAAACTGTTTTTT.

The chain employs TRBV3-1 (or the pseudogene TRBV3-2) and TRBJ1-1; D not resolved. V was pared by 1 base and J by 3 bases, with 12 bases between. Per the germline V gene, CDR1 is LGHDT and CDR2 is YNNKEL (reference sequence). The CDR3 runs 15 residues. The CDR3 sequence: CASSQVPGYYTEAFF. CDR3 DNA: TGTGCCAGCAGCCAAGTACCCGGGTATTACACTGAAGCTTTCTTT.

The rearrangement links TRBV9 to TRBJ2-7; tentative D call: TRBD2 (6 bases). V was trimmed by 0 bases and J by 5 bases, leaving 18 bases between them. The CDR3 length is 16 residues. Germline V gene data show CDR1 as SGDLS and CDR2 as YYNGEE. The CDR3 reads CASSVEGRGVYDEQYF. CDR3 nucleotides: TGTGCCAGCAGCGTAGAAGGGCGGGGCGTATATGACGAGCAGTACTTC.

The V and J genes are TRBV19 and TRBJ1-6, with D tentatively TRBD1 (6 bases). Germline CDR1 LNHDA, CDR2 SQIVND (reference sequence). Trimming cost V 3 bases and J 5 bases, with 11 bases left between them. The CDR3 contains 15 residues. The CDR3 DNA follows: TGTGCCAGTAGTATCGGAGGACAGAATAATTCACCCCTCCACTTT. Its translation: CASSIGGQNNSPLHF. The whole variable domain, remainder taken from reference TRBV19 and TRBJ1-6, is DGGITQSPKYLFRKEGQNVTLSCEQNLNHDAMYWYRQDPGQGLRLIYYSQIVNDFQKGDIAEGYSVSREKKESFPLTVTSAQKNPTAFYLCASSIGGQNNSPLHFGNGTRLTVT.

Only one count was recorded for this clone. The chain has TRBV2 and TRBJ1-2; TRBD1 matches at 9 bases. Germline V gives CDR1 SNHLY, CDR2 FYNNEI. This CDR3 contains 15 residues. V was pared by 5 bases and J by 6 bases, with 10 bases of the junction left unmatched. The CDR3 loop is CASSSTGGGGNGYTF. The CDR3 nucleotides are TGTGCCAGCAGTTCGACAGGGGGAGGCGGCAATGGCTACACCTTC. Supplemented by reference TRBV2 and TRBJ1-2, the full variable domain reads EPEVTQTPSHQVTQMGQEVILRCVPISNHLYFYWYRQILGQKVEFLVSFYNNEISEKSEIFDDQFSVERPDGSNFTLKIRSTKLEDSAMYFCASSSTGGGGNGYTFGSGTRLTVV.

This clone was seen a single time. This chain uses TRBV3-1 (or the pseudogene TRBV3-2) with TRBJ2-7, with 8 positions matching TRBD1. CDR3 size: 15 residues. With V trimmed by 4 bases and J by 3 bases, 8 bases remained unmatched. Germline lookup yields CDR1 LGHDT and CDR2 YNNKEL (reference sequence). CDR3 bases: TGTGCCAGCAGCCTTACCGGGACAGGAGACTACGAGCAGTACTTC. As protein: CASSLTGTGDYEQYF.

The V call is TRBV3-1 (or the pseudogene TRBV3-2), the J call TRBJ1-3; D not certain. Trimming took off 0 bases at V and 0 bases at J, with 12 bases between the two ends. The CDR3 is 17 residues long. Germline V gene sequence: CDR1 LGHDT, CDR2 YNNKEL (reference sequence). The CDR3 here is CASSQDLEGPSGNTIYF. The CDR3 coding sequence is TGTGCCAGCAGCCAAGATCTTGAGGGTCCCTCTGGAAACACCATATATTTT.

In DNA form, the CDR3 reads TGTGCCAGCAGTTTATCGCCGAGGCAGGGAGGTTCACCCCTCCACTTT. Translating it yields CASSLSPRQGGSPLHF. The V gene is TRBV27, the J gene TRBJ1-6; D possibly corresponds to TRBD1 (5 bases). Trimming left V 0 bases short and J 9 bases short, with 15 bases between. The CDR3 has 16 amino acids. Germline CDR1 reads MNHEY; CDR2 reads SMNVEV (reference sequence).

This chain connects TRBV19 to TRBJ1-6, with D tentatively TRBD1 (5 bases). V was trimmed by 3 bases and J by 4 bases, leaving 10 bases between them. CDR1 is LNHDA, CDR2 SQIVND, per germline (reference sequence). This CDR3 spans 15 amino acids. The CDR3 nucleotides are TGTGCCAGTAGTATGCCGGGGGGGTATAATTCACCCCTCCACTTT. Residues: CASSMPGGYNSPLHF.

The chain employs TRBV7-8 and TRBJ1-1; no definite D call. The CDR3 loop spans 17 amino acids. Germline V gene data show CDR1 as SGHVS and CDR2 as FQNEAQ. V was cut by 0 bases and J by 0 bases, with 14 bases left in between. DNA of the CDR3: TGTGCCAGCAGCTTAGCTGGCCCAGGATTGGTGAACACTGAAGCTTTCTTT. Its translation: CASSLAGPGLVNTEAFF.

V is TRBV6-5 and J is TRBJ1-6; no firm D call. V was trimmed by 5 bases and J by 5 bases, leaving 10 bases between them. Looked up from germline, CDR1 is MNHEY and CDR2 is SVGAGI. The CDR3 has 14 amino acids. Here the CDR3 DNA reads TGTGCCAGCAGTCCGGGGTTGGATAATTCACCCCTCCACTTT. As protein: CASSPGLDNSPLHF.

The V and J genes are TRBV3-1 (or the pseudogene TRBV3-2) and TRBJ1-3, with D possibly being TRBD1 (6 bases). V lost 0 bases to trimming and J lost 4 bases, with 16 bases between them. The germline CDR1 and CDR2 sequences are LGHDT and YNNKEL (reference sequence). This CDR3 contains 17 residues. For the CDR3, the DNA is TGTGCCAGCAGCCAAGATACAGGGACCCGGGGAGGAAACACCATATATTTT. Translated, it gives CASSQDTGTRGGNTIYF.

The chain has TRBV6-2 or TRBV6-3 and TRBJ1-5; TRBD1 aligns across 7 bases. V was pared by 0 bases and J by 6 bases, with 5 bases of the junction left unmatched. Germline values: CDR1 MNHEY, CDR2 SVGEGT. CDR3 length equals 15 residues. The CDR3 here is CASSYSGGGGQPQHF. The CDR3 bases are TGTGCCAGCAGTTACTCCGGAGGGGGCGGTCAGCCCCAGCATTTT.

The genes are TRBV19 and TRBJ2-7; TRBD2 might be the D (7 bases). CDR3 length: 15 amino acids. CDR1 and CDR2 from the germline V gene are LNHDA and SQIVND (reference sequence). V was pared by 3 bases and J by 7 bases, with 19 bases between. CDR3 sequence reads: CASSISLGGAGEQYF. The CDR3 DNA is TGTGCCAGTAGTATCTCCCTGGGGGGGGCTGGTGAGCAGTACTTC. The full variable domain, with the rest looked up from reference TRBV19 and TRBJ2-7, is DGGITQSPKYLFRKEGQNVTLSCEQNLNHDAMYWYRQDPGQGLRLIYYSQIVNDFQKGDIAEGYSVSREKKESFPLTVTSAQKNPTAFYLCASSISLGGAGEQYFGPGTRLTVT.

The rearrangement links TRBV10-3 to TRBJ1-2; D is unclear. Germline V gives CDR1 ENHRY, CDR2 SYGVKD. With 6 bases removed from V and 1 base from J, the gap between germline ends came to 15 bases. The CDR3 contains 15 residues. The CDR3 spells CAISPREGSNYGYTF. CDR3 nucleotide sequence: TGTGCCATCAGCCCGCGGGAGGGTAGTAACTATGGCTACACCTTC.

The gene calls are TRBV18 and TRBJ2-5, with D hard to call. CDR1 and CDR2 (germline): KGHSH, LQKENI. V lost 6 bases to trimming and J lost 2 bases, with 10 bases between them. CDR3 size: 13 residues. The CDR3: CASSPKLQETQYF. CDR3 DNA: TGTGCCAGCTCCCCAAAATTACAAGAGACCCAGTACTTC.

The chain employs TRBV3-1 (or the pseudogene TRBV3-2) and TRBJ1-2; D is perhaps TRBD1 (6 bases). Germline loops: CDR1 LGHDT, CDR2 YNNKEL (reference sequence). Trimming stripped 0 bases from V and 6 bases from J, with 14 bases between. The CDR3 has 15 residues. For the CDR3, the DNA is TGTGCCAGCAGCCAAGATGGAGACAGGCGGAATGGCTACACCTTC. Amino acids: CASSQDGDRRNGYTF.

This chain uses TRBV7-9 with TRBJ2-7; tentative D call: TRBD1 (5 bases). CDR1 is SEHNR, CDR2 FQNEAQ, per germline (reference sequence). This CDR3 has 12 residues. V was clipped by 2 bases and J by 4 bases, with 6 bases between them. The CDR3 loop is CASSLSGYEQYF. The CDR3 nucleotides read TGTGCCAGCAGCTTATCAGGGTACGAGCAGTACTTC.

The V gene is TRBV7-9, the J gene TRBJ1-1, with 9 bases that match TRBD1. V dropped 5 bases and J dropped 11; count of bases not matched to a gene: 3. This CDR3 spans 11 amino acids. Looked up from germline, CDR1 is SEHNR and CDR2 is FQNEAQ (reference sequence). Here the CDR3 DNA reads TGTGCCAGCAGCGCAGACAGGGGGGCTTTCTTT. Translation gives CASSADRGAFF.

This clone was counted a single time. The J gene is TRBJ2-3, the V gene TRBV6-5; maybe TRBD2 (6 bases). Germline V lookup: CDR1 MNHEY, CDR2 SVGAGI. CDR3 length: 14 amino acids. V was shortened by 2 bases and J by 2 bases, with 8 bases between the two germline ends. CDR3 sequence: CASSYRTITDTQYF. DNA of the CDR3: TGTGCCAGCAGTTACAGGACTATCACAGATACGCAGTATTTT.

The CDR3 DNA follows: TGCGCCAGCAGTGACCGACTACGGGCGGCTTTAGGTGAAGCTTTCTTT. Residues: CASSDRLRAALGEAFF. This sequence joins TRBV10-1 and TRBJ1-1; no clear D. CDR3 size: 16 residues. The V gene's germline CDR1 is WNHNN and CDR2 SYGVQD (reference sequence). V lost 3 bases, J lost 7 bases, and 21 bases lay in between.

CDR3 protein: CASSRGYNEQFF. CDR3 DNA sequence: TGCGCCAGCAGTCGAGGGTACAATGAGCAGTTCTTC. The chain recombines TRBV10-1 with TRBJ2-1; a possible D gene is TRBD2 (5 bases). V lost 5 bases and J lost 4, with 6 bases in between. CDR1 WNHNN and CDR2 SYGVQD come from the germline V gene (reference sequence). This CDR3 is built from 12 residues.

V is TRBV5-1 and J is TRBJ2-1, with TRBD1 identical over 7 bases. J gave up 3 bases and V 6 bases, and 9 bases lay outside the gene matches. Germline CDR1 and CDR2: SGHRS and YFSETQ. The CDR3 has 15 amino acids. The CDR3 here is CASTEGAFNYNEQFF. CDR3 DNA: TGCGCCAGCACCGAGGGGGCGTTTAACTACAATGAGCAGTTCTTC.

The chain links TRBV30 to TRBJ1-1; D perhaps matches TRBD1 (5 bases). The CDR3 is made up of 15 amino acids. Trimming cost V 0 bases and J 4 bases, with 15 bases left between them. The germline CDR1 and CDR2 sequences are GTSNPN and SVGIG (reference sequence). In nucleotides, the CDR3 is TGTGCCTGGAGTGTACGAAAGGGGTGGGGCACTGAAGCTTTCTTT. Residues: CAWSVRKGWGTEAFF.

This clone was recorded once. The J gene is TRBJ1-1, the V gene TRBV5-1; TRBD1 matches at 8 bases. V shed 2 bases, J shed 0 bases, and the junction held 3 bases outside the gene matches. The CDR3 is 15 residues long. The V gene's germline CDR1 is SGHRS and CDR2 YFSETQ. CDR3 loop: CASSLGQGMNTEAFF. CDR3 DNA sequence: TGCGCCAGCAGCTTAGGACAGGGCATGAACACTGAAGCTTTCTTT.